This is a list of T cell receptor beta chains from one sample in a study of T cells in Graves' hyperthyroidism and ophthalmopathy. From the multiplex PCR reads, TCRdb called clonotypes with MiXCR, one entry per CDR3 protein. This sample has hundreds of thousands of distinct CDR3 sequences; about 45% occur once, and the top ten carry more than 7%. Sequenced: peripheral blood or thyroid tissue (not recorded which). The source of these receptors is an adult man with Graves' disease, either hyperthyroidism or ophthalmopathy (not recorded which). The CDR3 runs from the conserved cysteine through the conserved F or W. Each record gives: V gene, clone size, J gene, D gene, CDR3 DNA, CDR3 protein. The D gene is left open where the match is weak. Part of the rows lack a size; the others show once, few, many or a class for expanded clones.

TRBV5-4	few	TRBJ1-2	-	TGTGCCAGCAGCCAACCGAACTATGGCTACACCTTC	CASSQPNYGYTF
TRBV7-9	many	TRBJ2-6	TRBD2	TGTGCCAGCAGTCGGACGGGACTAGCGGGAGTTGGGGCCAACGTCCTGACTTTC	CASSRTGLAGVGANVLTF
TRBV7-9	many	TRBJ1-1	-	TGTGCCAGCAGCTTAACCGACGGGGACACTGAAGCTTTCTTT	CASSLTDGDTEAFF
TRBV3-1	few	TRBJ2-5	TRBD1	TGTGCCAGCAGCCAAGTACATCAGGGGGCGGACGAGACCCAGTACTTC	CASSQVHQGADETQYF
TRBV7-8	-	TRBJ1-6	-	TGTGCCAGCAGCTCAGAGGGCCCGAGTGGTTCACCCCTCCACTTT	CASSSEGPSGSPLHF
TRBV20-1	-	TRBJ1-5	-	TGCAGTGCTAGAGTTCAAAATTGGTATAGCAATCAGCCCCAGCATTTT	CSARVQNWYSNQPQHF
TRBV29-1	many	TRBJ1-4	TRBD1	TGCAGCGTTGGGTTGGGGACAGGGGCCGGGGCGCTGTTTTTT	CSVGLGTGAGALFF
TRBV4-1	-	TRBJ1-1	-	TGCGCCAGCAGCCACGCCCTCGGGATTGAAGCTTTCTTT	CASSHALGIEAFF
TRBV7-8	many	TRBJ1-5	-	TGTGCCAGCAGCCCCCGGGGGGATCAGCCCCAGCATTTT	CASSPRGDQPQHF
TRBV24-1	-	TRBJ2-5	TRBD1	TGTGCCACCAGTCGAGGGGGCCAGGTGACCCAGTACTTC	CATSRGGQVTQYF
TRBV20-1	few	TRBJ2-7	TRBD1	TGCAGTGCTAGAGATGGGACAGGGGACTCCTACGAGCAGTACTTC	CSARDGTGDSYEQYF
TRBV2	-	TRBJ1-5	TRBD1	TGTGCCAGCTTAGGTGGGACAGTTGGAAATCAGCCCCAGCATTTT	CASLGGTVGNQPQHF
TRBV10-3	many	TRBJ1-2	TRBD1	TGTGCCATCAGTACCACTTCCAGGGGGGACTATGGCTACACCTTC	CAISTTSRGDYGYTF
TRBV5-1	-	TRBJ1-1	TRBD1	TGCGCCAGCAGCTTCCTCGTCGGGACAGGGAGGGGGTCGGCTGAAGCTTTCTTT	CASSFLVGTGRGSAEAFF
TRBV7-9	many	TRBJ1-5	-	TGTGCCAGCAGCCAACTAAATCAGCCCCAGCATTTT	CASSQLNQPQHF
TRBV5-1	-	TRBJ2-3	-	TGTGCCAGCAGCTTAGGAGGGCAGAGCACAGATACGCAGTATTTT	CASSLGGQSTDTQYF
TRBV9	many	TRBJ1-2	-	TGTGCCAGCAGCCTTGGAGGTGGGGGCTATGGCTACACCTTC	CASSLGGGGYGYTF
TRBV9	-	TRBJ2-6	-	TGTGCCAGCAGCGGCTTCATGGCAGGGATCCCTGGGGCCAACGTCCTGACTTTC	CASSGFMAGIPGANVLTF
TRBV19	-	TRBJ2-3	-	TGTGCCAGTACCGCGACAGATACGCAGTATTTT	CASTATDTQYF
TRBV10-3	-	TRBJ2-7	-	TGTGCCATCAGTGAGTCCATGAGGTTCGGGGGCTTACGGAGCTCCTACGAGCAGTACTTC	CAISESMRFGGLRSSYEQYF
TRBV4-1	few	TRBJ2-5	-	TGCGCCATCGGGGACATTCAAGAGACCCAGTACTTC	CAIGDIQETQYF
TRBV6-2/TRBV6-3	-	TRBJ1-2	-	TGTGCCAGCAGTTACGTCGGCGCAGGCTATGGCTACACCTTC	CASSYVGAGYGYTF
TRBV9	few	TRBJ1-1	TRBD1	TGTGCCAGCAGCGTCCCCGGTGTAGGGGGCACGAACACTGAAGCTTTCTTT	CASSVPGVGGTNTEAFF
TRBV20-1	once	TRBJ1-2	TRBD1	TGCAGTGCTGGAGGACAGGGGGGCGAGATCTATGGCTACACCTTC	CSAGGQGGEIYGYTF
TRBV14	-	TRBJ1-2	-	TGTGCCAGCAGCCAAGGATCCAGGGGAGGTGGCTACACCTTC	CASSQGSRGGGYTF
TRBV7-8	few	TRBJ2-7	TRBD1	TGTGCCAGCAGCTTAGCGGACAGGGGCTACGAGCAGTACTTC	CASSLADRGYEQYF
TRBV29-1	-	TRBJ1-5	-	TGCAGCGTAACCGGGGCACCAAATCAGCCCCAGCATTTT	CSVTGAPNQPQHF